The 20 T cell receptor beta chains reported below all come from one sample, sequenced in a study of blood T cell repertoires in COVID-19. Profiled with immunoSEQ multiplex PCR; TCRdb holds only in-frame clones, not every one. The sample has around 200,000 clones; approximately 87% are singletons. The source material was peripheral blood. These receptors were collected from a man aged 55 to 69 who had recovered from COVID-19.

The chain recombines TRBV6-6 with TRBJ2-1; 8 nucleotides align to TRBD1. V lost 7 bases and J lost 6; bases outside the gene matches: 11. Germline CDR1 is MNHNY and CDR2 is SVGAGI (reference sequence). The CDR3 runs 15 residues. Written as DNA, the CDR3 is TGTGCCAGCATCCCCGGGACAGGACAGATCAATGAGCAGTTCTTC. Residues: CASIPGTGQINEQFF.

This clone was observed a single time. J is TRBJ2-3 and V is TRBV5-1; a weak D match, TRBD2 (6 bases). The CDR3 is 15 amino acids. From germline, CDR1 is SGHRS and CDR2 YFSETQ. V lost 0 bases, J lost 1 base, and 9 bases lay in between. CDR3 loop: CASSLVASGTDTQYF. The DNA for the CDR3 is TGCGCCAGCAGCTTGGTGGCTAGCGGCACAGATACGCAGTATTTT.

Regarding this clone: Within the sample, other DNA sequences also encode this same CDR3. CDR3 in amino acids: CASSPGQGKYEQYF. CDR3 sequence (DNA): TGTGCCAGCAGCCCGGGACAGGGGAAGTACGAGCAGTACTTC. The chain employs TRBV6-5 and TRBJ2-7, with 10 bases aligning to TRBD1. Germline V gene lookup returns CDR1 MNHEY and CDR2 SVGAGI. V was clipped by 6 bases and J by 4 bases; unmatched bases: 6. The CDR3 sequence is 14 residues long.

The CDR3 protein is CASSLTRGAGGPDTQYF. In DNA, the CDR3 is TGTGCCAGCAGTTTAACCAGGGGCGCGGGAGGGCCAGATACGCAGTATTTT. The J gene is TRBJ2-3, the V gene TRBV5-4, with TRBD2 matching over 9 bases. The CDR3 covers 17 residues. The V gene end was trimmed by 5 bases and the J gene end by 4 bases; junction bases not matched to a gene: 14. Germline V gives CDR1 SGHNT, CDR2 YYREEE (reference sequence).

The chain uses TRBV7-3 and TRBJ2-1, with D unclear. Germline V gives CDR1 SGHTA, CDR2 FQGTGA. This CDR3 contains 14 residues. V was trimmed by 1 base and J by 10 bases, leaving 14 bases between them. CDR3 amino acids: CASSLMDGFREQFF. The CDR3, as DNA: TGTGCCAGCAGCTTAATGGATGGCTTCAGGGAGCAGTTCTTC.

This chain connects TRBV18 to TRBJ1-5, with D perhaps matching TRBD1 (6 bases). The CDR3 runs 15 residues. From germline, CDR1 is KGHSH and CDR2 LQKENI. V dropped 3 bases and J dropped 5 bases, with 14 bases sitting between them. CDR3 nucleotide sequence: TGTGCCAGCTCACCCGGGACAAGTAGGTATCAGCCCCAGCATTTT. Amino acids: CASSPGTSRYQPQHF.

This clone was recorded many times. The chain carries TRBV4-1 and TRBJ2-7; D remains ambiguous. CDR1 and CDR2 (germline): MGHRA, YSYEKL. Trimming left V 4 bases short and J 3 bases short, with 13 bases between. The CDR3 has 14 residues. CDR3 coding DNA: TGCGCCAGCAGCCCCCCCAGAAGCGTCTACGAGCAGTACTTC. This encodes CASSPPRSVYEQYF.

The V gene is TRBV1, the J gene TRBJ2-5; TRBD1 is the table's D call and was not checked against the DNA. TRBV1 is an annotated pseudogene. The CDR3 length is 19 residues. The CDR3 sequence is CTSSQDWYSARQNPETQYF. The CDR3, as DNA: TGCACCAGCAGCCAAGATTGGTATTCGGCTCGACAGAACCCAGAGACCCAGTACTTC.

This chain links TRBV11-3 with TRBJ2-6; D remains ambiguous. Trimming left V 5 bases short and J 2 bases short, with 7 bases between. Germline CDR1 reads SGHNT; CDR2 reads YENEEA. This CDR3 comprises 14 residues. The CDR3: CASSPEAGANVLTF. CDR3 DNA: TGTGCCAGCAGCCCTGAGGCTGGGGCCAACGTCCTGACTTTC.

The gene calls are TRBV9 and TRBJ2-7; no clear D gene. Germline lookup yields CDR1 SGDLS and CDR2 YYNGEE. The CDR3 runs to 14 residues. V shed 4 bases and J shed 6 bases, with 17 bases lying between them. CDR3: CASSIGLEMAEQYF. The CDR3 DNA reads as TGTGCCAGCAGCATAGGCTTGGAGATGGCCGAGCAGTACTTC.

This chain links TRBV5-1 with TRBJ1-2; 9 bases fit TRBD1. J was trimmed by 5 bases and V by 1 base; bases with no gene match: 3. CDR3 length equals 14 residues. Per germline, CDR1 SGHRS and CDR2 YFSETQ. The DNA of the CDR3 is TGCGCCAGCAGCTTGCCGGGACAGGGTTATGGCTACACCTTC. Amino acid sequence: CASSLPGQGYGYTF.

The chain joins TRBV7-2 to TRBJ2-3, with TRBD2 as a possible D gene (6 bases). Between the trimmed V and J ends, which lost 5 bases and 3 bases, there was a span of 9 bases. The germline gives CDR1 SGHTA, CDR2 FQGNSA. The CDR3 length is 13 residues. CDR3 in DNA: TGTGCCAGCAGCGGGGGGTTTACAGATACGCAGTATTTT. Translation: CASSGGFTDTQYF. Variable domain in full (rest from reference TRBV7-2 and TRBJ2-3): GAGVSQSPSNKVTEKGKDVELRCDPISGHTALYWYRQSLGQGLEFLIYFQGNSAPDKSGLPSDRFSAERTGGSVSTLTIQRTQQEDSAVYLCASSGGFTDTQYFGPGTRLTVL.

The CDR3 spells CASNPDSYGYTF. CDR3 coding DNA: TGTGCCAGCAATCCGGACAGCTATGGCTACACCTTC. The rearrangement uses TRBV28 and TRBJ1-2; a weak D match, TRBD1 (6 bases). CDR3 length: 12 residues. Germline loops: CDR1 MDHEN, CDR2 SYDVKM. Trimming cost V 7 bases and J 4 bases, with 10 bases left between them.

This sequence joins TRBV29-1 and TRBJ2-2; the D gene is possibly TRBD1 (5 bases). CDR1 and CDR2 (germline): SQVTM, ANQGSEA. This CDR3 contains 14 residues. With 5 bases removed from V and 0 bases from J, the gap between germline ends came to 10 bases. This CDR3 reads CSVMKGSNTGELFF. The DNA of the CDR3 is TGCAGCGTTATGAAGGGGTCGAACACCGGGGAGCTGTTTTTT.

The CDR3 loop reads CASSLGSRSLDEQYF. The CDR3 nucleotides are TGTGCCAGCAGCTTAGGCTCGCGGAGTCTTGACGAGCAGTACTTC. The chain couples TRBV13 to TRBJ2-7; the D is unclear. Germline CDR1 reads PRHDT; CDR2 reads FYEKMQ (reference sequence). The CDR3 covers 15 residues. V shed 0 bases and J shed 5 bases, with 14 bases lying between them.

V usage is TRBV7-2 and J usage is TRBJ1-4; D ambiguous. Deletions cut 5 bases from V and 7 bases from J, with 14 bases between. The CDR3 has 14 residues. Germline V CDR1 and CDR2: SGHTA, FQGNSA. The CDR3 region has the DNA TGTGCCAGCAGCCTAAGCAGGTTTAGTGAAAAACTGTTTTTT. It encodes CASSLSRFSEKLFF.

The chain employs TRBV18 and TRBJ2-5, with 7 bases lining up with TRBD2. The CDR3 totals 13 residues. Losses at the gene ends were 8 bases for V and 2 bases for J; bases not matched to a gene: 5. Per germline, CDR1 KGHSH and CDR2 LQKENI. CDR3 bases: TGTGCCAGCGCGACTAGCTCTCAAGAGACCCAGTACTTC. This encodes CASATSSQETQYF.

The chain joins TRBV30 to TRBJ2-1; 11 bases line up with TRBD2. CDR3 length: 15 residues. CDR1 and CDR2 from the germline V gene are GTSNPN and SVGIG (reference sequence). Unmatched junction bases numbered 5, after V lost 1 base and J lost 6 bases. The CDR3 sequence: CAWSGLAGGTNEQFF. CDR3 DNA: TGTGCCTGGAGTGGATTAGCGGGGGGGACCAATGAGCAGTTCTTC. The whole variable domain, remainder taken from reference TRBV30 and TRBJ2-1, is SQTIHQWPATLVQPVGSPLSLECTVEGTSNPNLYWYRQAAGRGLQLLFYSVGIGQISSEVPQNLSASRPQDRQFILSSKKLLLSDSGFYLCAWSGLAGGTNEQFFGPGTRLTVL.

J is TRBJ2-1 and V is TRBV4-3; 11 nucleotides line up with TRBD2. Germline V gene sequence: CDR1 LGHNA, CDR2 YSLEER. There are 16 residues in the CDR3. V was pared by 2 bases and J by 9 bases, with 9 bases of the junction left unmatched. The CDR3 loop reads CASSQSVAGGVREQFF. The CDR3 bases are TGCGCCAGCAGCCAATCCGTAGCGGGGGGGGTACGTGAGCAGTTCTTC.

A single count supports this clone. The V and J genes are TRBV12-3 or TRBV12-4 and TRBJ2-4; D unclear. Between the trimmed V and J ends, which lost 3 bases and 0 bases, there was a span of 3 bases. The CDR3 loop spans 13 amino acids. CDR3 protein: CASSFGAKNIQYF. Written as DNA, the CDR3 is TGTGCCAGCAGTTTCGGAGCCAAAAACATTCAGTACTTC.